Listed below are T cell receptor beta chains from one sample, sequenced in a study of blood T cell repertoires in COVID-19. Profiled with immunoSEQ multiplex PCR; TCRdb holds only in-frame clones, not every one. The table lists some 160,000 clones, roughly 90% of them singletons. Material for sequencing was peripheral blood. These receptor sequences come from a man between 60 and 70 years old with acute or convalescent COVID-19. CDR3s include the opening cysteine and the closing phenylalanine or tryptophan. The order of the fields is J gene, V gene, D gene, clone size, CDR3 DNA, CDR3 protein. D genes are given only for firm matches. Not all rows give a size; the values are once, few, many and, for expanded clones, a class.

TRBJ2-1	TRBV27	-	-	TGTGCCAGCAGTCTTGGACTATTCTCCTACAATGAGCAGTTCTTC	CASSLGLFSYNEQFF
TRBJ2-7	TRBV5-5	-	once	TGTGCCAGCAGCTTAGGGCAGGGAGGAGGTACTATGGAGCAGTACTTC	CASSLGQGGGTMEQYF
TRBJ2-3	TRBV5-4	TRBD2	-	TGTGCCAGCAGCTTGGACTCTAGCGGGGCCTTACCGACGCAGTATTTT	CASSLDSSGALPTQYF
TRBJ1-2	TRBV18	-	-	TGTGCCAGCTCACCAGGACAGATCTATGGCTACACCTTC	CASSPGQIYGYTF
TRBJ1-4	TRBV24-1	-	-	TGTGCCACCAGTGCCGGGAGGGGGTCTAATGAGAAACTGTTTTTT	CATSAGRGSNEKLFF
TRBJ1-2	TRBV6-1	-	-	TGTGCCAGCAGTGAACTGGGGGGAGACTATGGCTACACCTTC	CASSELGGDYGYTF
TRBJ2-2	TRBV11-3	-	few	TGTGCCAGCCGACGGGGTGCCGGGGAGCTGTTTTTT	CASRRGAGELFF
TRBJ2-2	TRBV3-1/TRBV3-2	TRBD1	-	TGTGCCAGCAGCCCTCCAGGACAGGCCGGCGGGGAGCTGTTTTTT	CASSPPGQAGGELFF
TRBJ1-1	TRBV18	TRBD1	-	TGTGCCAGCTCACCACTGGACAGGGGAAAGGGCAACACTGAAGCTTTCTTT	CASSPLDRGKGNTEAFF
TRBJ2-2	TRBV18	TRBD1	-	TGTGCCAGCTCACTGACAGGGGGCAACACCGGGGAGCTGTTTTTT	CASSLTGGNTGELFF
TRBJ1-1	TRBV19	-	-	TGTGCCAGCAAGAGGGTAGCTGAAGCTTTCTTT	CASKRVAEAFF
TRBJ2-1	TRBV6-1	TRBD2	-	TGTGCCAGCAGTGAAGCGCTGAGGCGGGGGGTGTTTTTCTACAATGAGCAGTTCTTC	CASSEALRRGVFFYNEQFF
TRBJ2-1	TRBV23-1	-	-	TGCGCCAGCAGTCAGGCGAGAGGAGTAGACAATGAGCAGTTCTTC	CASSQARGVDNEQFF
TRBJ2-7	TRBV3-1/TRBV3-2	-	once	TGTGCCAGCAGCCAAGTTTGGCCAGGGGCCTACGAGCAGTACTTC	CASSQVWPGAYEQYF
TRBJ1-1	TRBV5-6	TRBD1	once	TGTGCCAGCAGCCAGACAGGGGTGGGCACTGAAGCTTTCTTT	CASSQTGVGTEAFF
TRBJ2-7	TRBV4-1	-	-	TGCGCCAGCAGCACCCGCCCGACAGACTACGAGCAGTACTTC	CASSTRPTDYEQYF
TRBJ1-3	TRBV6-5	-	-	TGTGCCAGCAGACCCCAGGCGAACTCTGGAAACACCATATATTTT	CASRPQANSGNTIYF
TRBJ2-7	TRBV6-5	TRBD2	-	TGTGCCAGCAGTTACACGGGGGGCTCCTACGAGCAGTACTTC	CASSYTGGSYEQYF
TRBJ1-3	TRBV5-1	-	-	TGCGCCAGCAGCCTACTAGGCTCTGGAAACACCATATATTTT	CASSLLGSGNTIYF
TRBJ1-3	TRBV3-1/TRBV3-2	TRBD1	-	TGTGCCAGCAGCCCTAAATCGGGGACAGGGAGAAACACCATATATTTT	CASSPKSGTGRNTIYF
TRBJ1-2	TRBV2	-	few	TGTGCCAGCAGTCCACAGGGAATCGGAAGCTATGGCTACACCTTC	CASSPQGIGSYGYTF
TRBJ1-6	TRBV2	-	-	TGTGCCAGCAGCGGGGTATCGGGCGCGGGATCACCCCTCCACTTT	CASSGVSGAGSPLHF
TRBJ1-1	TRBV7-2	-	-	TGTGCCAGCAGGATCCGGAGTGGGCAGGGAGGGATCACTGAAGCTTTCTTT	CASRIRSGQGGITEAFF
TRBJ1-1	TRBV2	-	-	TGTGCCAGCAGTGCCCGAGTCAACACTGAAGCTTTCTTT	CASSARVNTEAFF
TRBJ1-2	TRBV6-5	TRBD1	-	TGTGCCAGCAGGGGGCCTGACAGGGATGGCTACACCTTC	CASRGPDRDGYTF
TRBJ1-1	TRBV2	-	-	TGTGCCAGCAAGGACAGCCCGATGAACACTGAAGCTTTCTTT	CASKDSPMNTEAFF
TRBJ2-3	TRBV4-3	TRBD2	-	TGCGCCAGCAGCCAGATAGCGGGGGGCCAAGGGAGAACGCAGTATTTT	CASSQIAGGQGRTQYF
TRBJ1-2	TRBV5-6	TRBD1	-	TGTGCCAGCAGCCTTAAGGACAGGAGTGCTAACTATGGCTACACCTTC	CASSLKDRSANYGYTF
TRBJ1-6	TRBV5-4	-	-	TGTGCCAGCAGCTGGGGACATAATAATTCACCCCTCCACTTT	CASSWGHNNSPLHF
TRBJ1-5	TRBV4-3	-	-	TGCGCCAGCAGCCAAGCACCAGTACCCAATCAGCCCCAGCATTTT	CASSQAPVPNQPQHF
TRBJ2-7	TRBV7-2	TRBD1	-	TGTGCCAGCAGCTGGACAGGGTACTCCTACGAGCAGTACTTC	CASSWTGYSYEQYF
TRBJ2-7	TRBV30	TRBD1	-	TGTGCCTGGAGTGTAGGGCCAGGGGGATCCTACGAGCAGTACTTC	CAWSVGPGGSYEQYF
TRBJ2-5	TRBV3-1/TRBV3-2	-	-	TGTGCCAGCAGCCGGATTAGCGGCGGAGAGACCCAGTACTTC	CASSRISGGETQYF
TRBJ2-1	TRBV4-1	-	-	TGCGCCAGCAGCCAAGTTGGCGGGGTAAGTTGGCAGTTCTTC	CASSQVGGVSWQFF
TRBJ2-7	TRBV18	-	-	TGTGCCAGCTCCCCCCGGACAGTAAGCTCCTACGAGCAGTACTTC	CASSPRTVSSYEQYF
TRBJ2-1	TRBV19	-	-	TGTGCCAGTAGTATTTCGAACCGGGACATTCGAGGGCAGTTCTTC	CASSISNRDIRGQFF
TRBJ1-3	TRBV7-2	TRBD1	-	TGTGCCAGCAGCTTACAGGGGGCCGGAAACACCATATATTTT	CASSLQGAGNTIYF
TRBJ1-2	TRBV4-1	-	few	TGCGCCAGCAGCCAAGAATGGGGAGGCAGCTATGGCTACACCTTC	CASSQEWGGSYGYTF
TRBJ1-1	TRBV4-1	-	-	TGCGCCAGCAGCCAAGAACCCCAAGGACTCCGTCGGGTCACTGAAGCTTTCTTT	CASSQEPQGLRRVTEAFF
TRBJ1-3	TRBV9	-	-	TGTGCCAGCAGCGTAGGTGGGGCGCAGCTGGACACCATATATTTT	CASSVGGAQLDTIYF
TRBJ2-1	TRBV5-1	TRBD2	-	TGCGCCAGCAGGCCTAGCGGGGTGTCCTACAATGAGCAGTTCTTC	CASRPSGVSYNEQFF
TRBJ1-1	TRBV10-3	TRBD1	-	TGTGCCATCAGCTGGGACAGCCAATCGACTGAAGCTTTCTTT	CAISWDSQSTEAFF
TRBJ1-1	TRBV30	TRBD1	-	TGTGCCTGGACCGCGGACAGGGGGCGAACTGAAGCTTTCTTT	CAWTADRGRTEAFF
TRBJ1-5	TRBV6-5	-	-	TGTGCCAGCAGTTCCCTCAGGGGTGGGCCCCAGCATTTT	CASSSLRGGPQHF
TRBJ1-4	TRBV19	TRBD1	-	TGTGCCAGTAAAACCGGGACAGGGGTAGGGGAAAAACTGTTTTTT	CASKTGTGVGEKLFF
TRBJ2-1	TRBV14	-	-	TGTGCCAGCAGCCAGTGGGACATCGAAGCCTACAATGAGCAGTTCTTC	CASSQWDIEAYNEQFF